The sequence of this TCR beta chain was determined in a study of CD8+CD57+ T cells in acquired aplastic anemia. Study-level information: The mean DNA yield obtained from sorted CD4+ and CD8+ cells came to about 3 ug.

Selection for sequencing was limited to patients who had shown CD8+CD57+ cell expansion by flow cytometry. Trimming removed 4 bases at V and 4 bases at J, with 14 bases between. This CDR3 spans 14 amino acids. CDR1 is SGDLS and CDR2 is YYNGEE in the germline V gene. A few counts support this clonotype. TCR beta VDJ and CDR3 profiling used genomic DNA as template. Each CDR3 protein is one row after TCRdb ran MiXCR on the reads. The profile shows around 500,000 distinct CDR3 sequences, 25% to 40% of them singletons. Sequencing input: sorted CD4+, CD8+, or CD8+CD57+ T cells (not recorded which) from PBMCs. This receptor was taken from a human donor with aplastic anemia. The genes are TRBV9 and TRBJ1-1, with a weak D call TRBD1 (6 bases). CDR3 sequence reads: CASSRSTGSTEAFF. CDR3 nucleotide sequence: TGTGCCAGCAGCAGATCTACAGGGAGCACTGAAGCTTTCTTT.